This TCR beta chain is from a study of shared clonotypes between healthy human individuals. Study conclusions and caveats: How much donors shared clonotypes was expected to be affected by sequencing depth. Sharing across four donors was highest in naive CD4 (around 5%) and lowest in memory CD8 (0.4%).

The input for sorted-subset replicate PCRs was 150 to 200 ng DNA, some 30,000 T cell genomes. The table came from immunoSEQ multiplex PCR; TCRdb's copy has only in-frame clones and leaves some out. Of under 1,100,000 clones listed, about three quarters are singletons. Points on this clone: Its antigen remains unknown.

The CDR3 covers 14 residues. Trimming took 6 bases from V and 2 from J, leaving 14 bases between them. Germline CDR1 reads MNHEY; CDR2 reads SVGAGI. Material for sequencing was memory CD4+ T cells sorted from blood. Subset given: CD45RA-negative fraction. The chain combines TRBV6-5 with TRBJ2-7; D perhaps matches TRBD2 (5 bases). This receptor was taken from a man between 18 and 29 years old in good health. The CDR3 DNA reads as TGTGCCAGCAGGCAACCGGGAACCACCTACGAGCAGTACTTC. It yields the protein CASRQPGTTYEQYF.